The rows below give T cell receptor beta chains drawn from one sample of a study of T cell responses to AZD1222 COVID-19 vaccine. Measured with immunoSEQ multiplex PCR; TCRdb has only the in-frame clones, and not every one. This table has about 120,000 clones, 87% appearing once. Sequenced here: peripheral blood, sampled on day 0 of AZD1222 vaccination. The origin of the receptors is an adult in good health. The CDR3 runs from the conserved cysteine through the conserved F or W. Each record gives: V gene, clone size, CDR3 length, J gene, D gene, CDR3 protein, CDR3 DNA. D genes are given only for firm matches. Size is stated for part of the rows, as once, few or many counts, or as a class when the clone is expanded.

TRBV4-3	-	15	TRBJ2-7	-	CASSLETEGSYEQYF	TGCGCCAGCAGCCTCGAGACGGAGGGATCCTACGAGCAGTACTTC
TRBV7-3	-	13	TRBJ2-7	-	CASSSDPTNEQYF	TGTGCCAGCAGCTCCGACCCAACCAACGAGCAGTACTTC
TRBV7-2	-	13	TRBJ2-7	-	CASSSRGDTAPYF	TGTGCCAGCAGCTCCCGGGGGGACACGGCGCCGTACTTC
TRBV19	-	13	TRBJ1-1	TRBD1	CASNPVQGAEAFF	TGTGCCAGTAACCCAGTACAGGGGGCTGAAGCTTTCTTT
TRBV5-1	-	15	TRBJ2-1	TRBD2	CASSSGLAAYNEQFF	TGCGCCAGCAGCTCGGGACTAGCGGCCTACAATGAGCAGTTCTTC
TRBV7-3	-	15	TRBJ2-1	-	CASSLSRSSYNEQFF	TGTGCCAGCAGCTTAAGCAGGTCTTCCTACAATGAGCAGTTCTTC
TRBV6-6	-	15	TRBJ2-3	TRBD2	CASTLAGQTGYTQYF	TGTGCCAGTACCCTAGCGGGGCAGACCGGCTATACGCAGTATTTT
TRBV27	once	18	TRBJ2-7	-	CASTPGRGRIAGFYEQYF	TGTGCCAGCACCCCCGGCAGGGGGCGGATAGCGGGATTCTACGAGCAGTACTTC
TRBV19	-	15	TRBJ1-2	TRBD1	CASSTGGGSGYGYTF	TGTGCCAGTAGCACAGGAGGGGGCTCGGGCTATGGCTACACCTTC
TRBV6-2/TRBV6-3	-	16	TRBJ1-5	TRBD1	CASSYGTGGRNQPQHF	TGTGCCAGCAGTTACGGGACAGGGGGAAGGAATCAGCCCCAGCATTTT
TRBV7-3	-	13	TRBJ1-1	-	CASSLIKATEAFF	TGTGCCAGCAGCTTAATTAAGGCCACTGAAGCTTTCTTT
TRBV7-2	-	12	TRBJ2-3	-	CASSLVADTQYF	TGTGCCAGCAGCTTAGTGGCAGATACGCAGTATTTT
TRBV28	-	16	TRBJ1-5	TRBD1	CASSSRQGLGNQPQHF	TGTGCCAGCAGTTCAAGACAGGGTTTGGGCAATCAGCCCCAGCATTTT
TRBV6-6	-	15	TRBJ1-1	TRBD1	CASSMGQKKHTEAFF	TGTGCCAGCAGTATGGGACAGAAAAAACACACTGAAGCTTTCTTT
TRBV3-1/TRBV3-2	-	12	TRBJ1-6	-	CASSHGDSPLHF	TGTGCCAGCAGCCACGGGGATTCACCCCTCCACTTT
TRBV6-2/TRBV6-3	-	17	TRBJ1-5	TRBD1	CASSLSRGQGGNQPQHF	TGTGCCAGCAGCCTATCCCGCGGACAGGGAGGAAATCAGCCCCAGCATTTT
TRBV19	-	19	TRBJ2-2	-	CASSIDRLRRALNTGELFF	TGTGCCAGTAGTATAGATCGCTTACGCAGGGCCTTGAACACCGGGGAGCTGTTTTTT
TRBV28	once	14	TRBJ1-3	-	CASSLSRGGNTIYF	TGTGCCAGCAGTTTATCCCGGGGTGGAAACACCATATATTTT
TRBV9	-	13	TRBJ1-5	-	CASSVEGQQPQHF	TGTGCCAGCAGCGTAGAAGGGCAGCAGCCCCAGCATTTT
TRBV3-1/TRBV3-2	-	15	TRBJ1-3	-	CASSQEQGAGNTIYF	TGTGCCAGCAGCCAAGAACAGGGTGCTGGAAACACCATATATTTT
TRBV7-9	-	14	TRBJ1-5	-	CASSLIGSNQPQHF	TGTGCCAGCAGCTTAATAGGTTCCAATCAGCCCCAGCATTTT
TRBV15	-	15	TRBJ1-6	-	CATTKVARANSPLHF	TGTGCCACCACCAAAGTGGCCAGGGCTAATTCACCCCTCCACTTT